This T cell receptor beta chain was obtained from a study of blood T cell repertoires in COVID-19. Data came from immunoSEQ multiplex PCR; TCRdb stores just in-frame clones and leaves some out. Here the sample spans a few hundred thousand clones, 65% to 85% being singletons. Trimming at V came to 0 bases and at J to 2 bases, leaving 8 bases not matched to a gene. The V gene's germline CDR1 is SGHRS and CDR2 YFSETQ. CDR3 length: 19 amino acids. This chain links TRBV5-1 with TRBJ2-2; TRBD2 aligns across 12 bases. The sequencing input was peripheral blood. The TCR comes from a man aged 50-59 years with active or convalescent COVID-19. The CDR3 sequence is CASSLVRLAGVINTGELFF. CDR3 in DNA: TGCGCCAGCAGCTTGGTTCGACTAGCGGGAGTGATAAACACCGGGGAGCTGTTTTTT.